This record covers a single T cell receptor beta chain. Its antigen is currently not known. It has no much larger one-base neighbor in the sample; base qualities were not kept. The donors were healthy, HIV-negative adults with no recently reported acute infections or vaccinations. Every donor was a Caucasian adult living in Nashville, Tennessee, USA. CD4+ T cells were enriched through magnetic negative selection, after which naive cells were positively selected on CD45RA and the remaining negative fraction served as the memory subset. Blood was obtained by leukapheresis, after which PBMCs were separated by Ficoll-Histopaque density gradient centrifugation and cryopreserved in liquid nitrogen vapor phase. Analytical flow cytometry was used to check the purity and quantity of each magnetically sorted T cell population. Each sorted fraction had its genomic DNA isolated and then quantified by UV absorbance on a Nanodrop 2000c.

The data were taken from a study of shared clonotypes between healthy human individuals (dated by TCRdb to the early 2020s). With respect to the entire study: A couple of women and a few men aged 18 to 49 years were included in the cohort. For each donor, CD4 naive and CD4 memory were each run on three plates, CD8 naive on two plates, and CD8 memory on one plate. To estimate repertoire size and how much clonotype sharing occurs between individuals, the study deeply sequenced the blood TCR repertoires of several healthy adults. To increase sequencing depth and limit assay-specific biases, different laboratories used diverse techniques to prepare libraries and sequence TCR repertoires. Leukapheresis yielded between about 0.85 and 10 billion PBMCs per donor.

The paper as a whole reports these results and caveats: Estimated clonotype richness was generally larger for naive than for memory subsets. Compared with non-shared clonotypes, the clonotypes found in all four sorted-subset donors had higher generation probabilities. Around 5% of naive CD4, 3.5% of naive CD8, 2.3% of memory CD4, and over 0.35% of memory CD8 clonotypes were shared across several donors. Pairwise subsampling led to the expectation that sequencing depth would affect the degree of clonotype sharing among donors. Only blood was sampled, and tissue TCR repertoires likely differ from those in blood. The genetic and exposure-history diversity represented was limited by the small number of donors. Even with the large sequencing depth, rarefaction of the sorted-subset datasets indicated that sequencing was incomplete.

Using the deep immunoSEQ assay, multiplex PCR amplified TCR CDR3 regions from genomic DNA. Extracted genomic DNA from each cell subset was distributed evenly across all wells of several immunoSEQ 96-well plates, and each plate was treated as a replicate. For sorted subsets, approximately 200 ng of genomic DNA, equivalent to roughly 30,000 T cell genomes, went into each replicate PCR. The purified libraries were quantified using a Qubit 3.0 fluorometer, sized with a Bioanalyzer 2100, and then quantified again using the KAPA Library Quantification kit. Every immunoSEQ 96-well plate was sequenced on a dedicated single-read 150-cycle Illumina NextSeq 550 flow cell. In the original analysis: Because the immunoSEQ output held only junctional sequences and lacked quality scores, the filtering could not match the filtering applied to full-length reads. To assign V/J genes and CDR3, sequences were annotated against IMGT germline references using PyIR, a Python wrapper for IgBLAST v1.9. Reads with weak V/J assignments (E-value above 1e-6), missing CDR3, stop codons, out-of-frame junctions, or ambiguous translated residues were removed. V3J clonotypes were defined as sequences sharing an identical inferred V gene, J gene, and CDR3 amino acid sequence. Percentage overlap between repertoires was computed as shared unique clonotypes divided by the size of the smaller repertoire. Repertoire richness was assessed with RTK rarefaction, the Chao1 estimator, and Recon v2.1 estimates of unobserved clonotypes. For all TCRbeta clonotypes obtained by the gDNA method from a handful of donors, generation probabilities were computed with OLGA. TCRdb's version of the immuneACCESS table is confined to in-frame rearrangements and falls short of the full clone set. An unresolved V gene accounts for under half of the shortfall where checked; the remainder is of unknown origin. V, J and clone size are those of that table, while D and trimming were read from the DNA. The sample table holds about a million clones, of which about three quarters were seen once. Clones ranked in the top ten supply over 1.3% of the sample.

Trimming costs V 3 bases and J 3 bases, and their ends lie 12 bases apart. The CDR3 measures 15 amino acids from cysteine to phenylalanine. The entry retains the CDR3 DNA only, 45 bases that are in frame from base 1. The germline V gene (reference sequence) supplies CDR1 SGHAT and CDR2 FQDESV. The receptor was derived from a man between 18 and 35 years old in good health. Sequencing was performed on memory CD4+ T cells sorted from blood. The cell subset or site label, as the study defines it: CD45RA-negative fraction. Here the chain combines TRBV11-1 and TRBJ2-1; the D gene identity is not certain. In nucleotide form, the sequence is TGTGCCAGCAGCTTTCAGGCCGGCTACTACAATGAGCAGTTCTTC. The resulting protein is CASSFQAGYYNEQFF.